The 20 T cell receptor beta chains reported below all come from one sample, sequenced in a study of T cell changes during pregnancy in multiple sclerosis. The assay was immunoSEQ multiplex PCR, and TCRdb's table has in-frame clones only and misses some. The data hold under 130,000 clones, with roughly nine tenths observed a single time. The specimen was peripheral blood, collected after pregnancy. The receptors were gathered from a female donor with multiple sclerosis, enrolled in a pregnancy study.

The J gene is TRBJ1-5, the V gene TRBV6-6; 10 bases line up with TRBD1. After removal of 2 bases from V and 5 bases from J, the junction contained 6 bases not matched to a gene. The germline gives CDR1 MNHNY, CDR2 SVGAGI (reference sequence). The CDR3 runs to 16 residues. In DNA, the CDR3 is TGTGCCAGCAGTTACCCGACAGGGGGCGCGGATCAGCCCCAGCATTTT. The encoded protein is CASSYPTGGADQPQHF.

The chain joins TRBV6-5 to TRBJ1-5; D uncertain. Germline values: CDR1 MNHEY, CDR2 SVGAGI. CDR3 size: 14 residues. V dropped 5 bases and J dropped 2 bases, with 10 bases sitting between them. The CDR3 protein is CASSLGRGNQPQHF. CDR3 DNA sequence: TGTGCCAGCAGTCTGGGTCGGGGCAATCAGCCCCAGCATTTT.

The chain has TRBV5-1 and TRBJ2-5; 8 positions match TRBD1. The trim removed 4 bases at V and 5 bases at J, leaving 7 bases unmatched. The CDR3 has 14 amino acids. CDR1 and CDR2 (germline): SGHRS, YFSETQ. Written as DNA, the CDR3 is TGCGCCAGCAGCATCGGGACAGGAGTGGAGACCCAGTACTTC. Translating it yields CASSIGTGVETQYF.

This clone was counted only a few times. This chain uses TRBV11-2 with TRBJ1-6; 8 nucleotides line up with TRBD1. Germline values: CDR1 SGHAT, CDR2 FQNNGV. This CDR3 is built from 16 residues. Trimming removed 0 bases from V and 9 bases from J; junction bases left unmatched: 7. The CDR3 loop is CASSLEGTGGFSPLHF. The CDR3 DNA reads as TGTGCCAGCAGCTTAGAGGGGACAGGTGGTTTTTCACCCCTCCACTTT.

V usage is TRBV9 and J usage is TRBJ1-5; TRBD1 matches 7 bases. The CDR3 spans 14 residues. Germline V lookup: CDR1 SGDLS, CDR2 YYNGEE. V dropped 0 bases and J dropped 5; count of bases not matched to a gene: 2. CDR3 nucleotides: TGTGCCAGCAGCGTAGGGGACAGTTATCAGCCCCAGCATTTT. It specifies CASSVGDSYQPQHF.

This clone was recorded only once. The chain couples TRBV13 to TRBJ1-1, with D unclear. This CDR3 is 15 amino acids long. Germline V gene lookup returns CDR1 PRHDT and CDR2 FYEKMQ (reference sequence). V was pared by 5 bases and J by 1 base, with 14 bases between. Here the CDR3 reads CASSPLEGGNTEAFF. CDR3 nucleotides: TGTGCCAGCAGCCCCCTGGAGGGAGGGAACACTGAAGCTTTCTTT.

V gene TRBV6-1 combines with J gene TRBJ2-3, with D hard to call. The CDR3 runs 14 residues. Germline V CDR1 and CDR2: MNHNS, SASEGT. The V and J ends lost 5 bases and 2 bases respectively, with 11 bases between them. Written as DNA, the CDR3 is TGTGCCAGCAGTCCTACAGTATCCACAGATACGCAGTATTTT. Amino acids: CASSPTVSTDTQYF.

J is TRBJ1-1 and V is TRBV27; D ambiguous. Trimming left V 0 bases short and J 6 bases short, with 11 bases between. Germline CDR1 is MNHEY and CDR2 is SMNVEV (reference sequence). The CDR3 is 14 amino acids. The CDR3 bases are TGTGCCAGCAGTTTATCGACACTGAGGGCTGAAGCTTTCTTT. Protein product: CASSLSTLRAEAFF.

The J gene is TRBJ2-1, the V gene TRBV7-3; 8 bases match TRBD1. Germline V CDR1 and CDR2: SGHTA, FQGTGA. V lost 6 bases and J lost 1; bases outside the gene matches: 5. The CDR3 loop spans 15 amino acids. The CDR3 DNA reads as TGTGCCAGCAGACCAACAGGGGGGTCCTACAATGAGCAGTTCTTC. It specifies CASRPTGGSYNEQFF. The entire variable domain, with the rest obtained from reference TRBV7-3 and TRBJ2-1, is as follows: GAGVSQTPSNKVTEKGKYVELRCDPISGHTALYWYRQSLGQGPEFLIYFQGTGAADDSGLPNDRFFAVRPEGSVSTLKIQRTERGDSAVYLCASRPTGGSYNEQFFGPGTRLTVL.

The rearrangement joins TRBV23-1 to TRBJ2-1, with a weak D call TRBD1 (6 bases). TRBV23-1 is assigned to the ORF class and has an uncertain function. This CDR3 has 12 amino acids. V was clipped by 2 bases and J by 7 bases, with 6 bases between them. The CDR3 DNA follows: TGCGCCAGCAGTCAAACAGGGAATGAGCAGTTCTTC. This translates into CASSQTGNEQFF.

The chain joins TRBV4-1 to TRBJ2-7; TRBD2 might be the D (5 bases). Trimming took off 1 base at V and 0 bases at J, with 10 bases between the two ends. The CDR3 has 15 residues. Germline V gene data show CDR1 as MGHRA and CDR2 as YSYEKL. In nucleotides, the CDR3 is TGCGCCAGCAGCCAAGTTTCAGGACTCTCCTACGAGCAGTACTTC. Translated: CASSQVSGLSYEQYF.

This sequence joins TRBV18 and TRBJ1-1; 10 bases align to TRBD1. Trimming removed 2 bases from V and 11 bases from J; junction bases left unmatched: 8. Germline V gene data show CDR1 as KGHSH and CDR2 as LQKENI. This CDR3 has 14 amino acids. This CDR3 reads CASSPGRQGAWAFF. CDR3 sequence (DNA): TGTGCCAGCTCACCAGGAAGACAGGGGGCATGGGCTTTCTTT.

The rearrangement joins TRBV30 to TRBJ1-1; D is undetermined. Germline V gene lookup returns CDR1 GTSNPN and CDR2 SVGIG (reference sequence). This CDR3 contains 11 residues. V lost 4 bases and J 1 base, leaving 4 bases between the germline ends. The CDR3 coding sequence is TGTGCCTGGACCAAGAACACTGAAGCTTTCTTT. Protein: CAWTKNTEAFF. The full variable domain, in which reference TRBV30 and TRBJ1-1 provide the parts outside the CDR3, is SQTIHQWPATLVQPVGSPLSLECTVEGTSNPNLYWYRQAAGRGLQLLFYSVGIGQISSEVPQNLSASRPQDRQFILSSKKLLLSDSGFYLCAWTKNTEAFFGQGTRLTVV.

This clone was observed once. The chain uses TRBV6-6 and TRBJ2-5; 7 nucleotides align to TRBD1. With 4 bases clipped from V and 5 bases from J, the junction kept 7 bases outside the gene matches. The CDR3 contains 14 residues. The germline gives CDR1 MNHNY, CDR2 SVGAGI (reference sequence). The CDR3 here is CASSFLQGWETQYF. CDR3 nucleotides: TGTGCCAGCAGTTTTCTACAGGGGTGGGAGACCCAGTACTTC.

The CDR3, as DNA: TGTGCCAGCAGTTACCGGGGACAGGGCGAGTACTTC. Protein product: CASSYRGQGEYF. The chain is built from TRBV6-5 and TRBJ2-7; 9 bases fit TRBD1. There are 12 residues in the CDR3. Germline V CDR1 and CDR2: MNHEY, SVGAGI. Losses at the gene ends were 2 bases for V and 11 bases for J; bases not matched to a gene: 4.

This clone was seen just once. This sequence joins TRBV5-4 and TRBJ1-1; 7 bases are a match to TRBD1. The CDR3 length is 15 residues. Unmatched junction bases numbered 7, after V lost 5 bases and J lost 0 bases. Per the germline V gene, CDR1 is SGHNT and CDR2 is YYREEE (reference sequence). CDR3 sequence reads: CASSLPDRVNTEAFF. The CDR3 nucleotides read TGTGCCAGCAGTCTTCCCGACAGGGTGAACACTGAAGCTTTCTTT.

This chain uses TRBV9 with TRBJ2-5, with 9 positions matching TRBD2. The trim removed 8 bases at V and 0 bases at J, leaving 5 bases unmatched. This CDR3 is 14 amino acids long. CDR1 and CDR2 from the germline V gene are SGDLS and YYNGEE. The CDR3 region is CASAGGTYQETQYF. The CDR3 DNA is TGTGCCAGTGCGGGGGGGACGTACCAAGAGACCCAGTACTTC. The full variable domain, in which reference TRBV9 and TRBJ2-5 provide the parts outside the CDR3, is DSGVTQTPKHLITATGQRVTLRCSPRSGDLSVYWYQQSLDQGLQFLIQYYNGEERAKGNILERFSAQQFPDLHSELNLSSLELGDSALYFCASAGGTYQETQYFGPGTRLLVL.

The V and J genes are TRBV5-4 and TRBJ2-1, with TRBD2 as a possible D gene (6 bases). Looked up from germline, CDR1 is SGHNT and CDR2 is YYREEE (reference sequence). The length of the CDR3 is 13 residues. Trimming stripped 3 bases from V and 7 bases from J, with 11 bases between. The CDR3 DNA is TGTGCCAGCAGCTCTGGGACTCAAAATGAGCAGTTCTTC. Amino acids: CASSSGTQNEQFF.

This chain uses TRBV7-3 with TRBJ1-1; D is unclear. CDR3 length equals 14 residues. V lost 2 bases and J lost 1, with 8 bases in between. Germline loops: CDR1 SGHTA, CDR2 FQGTGA. CDR3 residues: CASSLGGTNTEAFF. DNA for the CDR3: TGTGCCAGCAGCTTAGGCGGCACGAACACTGAAGCTTTCTTT.

The rearrangement links TRBV29-1 to TRBJ1-2, with 7 bases fitting TRBD1. J lost 8 bases, V lost 7 bases, and 10 bases had no gene match. This CDR3 contains 12 residues. CDR1 SQVTM and CDR2 ANQGSEA come from the germline V gene. CDR3 residues: CSGESTGRGYTF. The CDR3 DNA follows: TGCAGCGGAGAATCGACAGGGCGGGGCTACACCTTC.